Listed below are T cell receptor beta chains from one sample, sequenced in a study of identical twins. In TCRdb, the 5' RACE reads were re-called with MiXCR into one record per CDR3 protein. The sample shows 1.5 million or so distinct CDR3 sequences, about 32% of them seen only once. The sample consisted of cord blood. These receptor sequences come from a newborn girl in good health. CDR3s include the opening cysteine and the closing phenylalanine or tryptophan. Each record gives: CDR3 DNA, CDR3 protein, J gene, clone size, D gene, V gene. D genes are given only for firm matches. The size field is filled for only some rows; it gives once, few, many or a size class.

TGTGCCAGCAGTCCATCGGGACAGCCTTCCTACGAGCAGTACTTC	CASSPSGQPSYEQYF	TRBJ2-7	NA	TRBD1	TRBV27
TGTGCCAGCAGTGAAACTAGCCCCAAGTCAGATACGCAGTATTTT	CASSETSPKSDTQYF	TRBJ2-3	few	NA	TRBV2
TGCAGTGCTAGAGAATGGGCAGGTCCCTACGAGCAGTACTTC	CSAREWAGPYEQYF	TRBJ2-7	NA	NA	TRBV20-1
TGCAGTGCCTTGGACAGGGAGGACGAGCAGTACTTC	CSALDREDEQYF	TRBJ2-7	NA	TRBD1	TRBV20-1
TGTGCCAGCAGCCGGACTAGCGGGGGCCATGAGCAGTTCTTC	CASSRTSGGHEQFF	TRBJ2-1	NA	TRBD2	TRBV9
TGCAGTGCTAGAGATCGACTTGGCGGCTACACCTTC	CSARDRLGGYTF	TRBJ1-2	NA	NA	TRBV20-1
TGTGCCAGCAAAGCGAACACTGAAGCTTTCTTT	CASKANTEAFF	TRBJ1-1	NA	NA	TRBV28
TGCAGTGTAGGGGGCCGGCAGGGAGGTGAAAAACTGTTTTTT	CSVGGRQGGEKLFF	TRBJ1-4	NA	TRBD1	TRBV20-1
TGTGCCAGCAGCCGGACCTCGACAGCTACCAACTACGAGCAGTACTTC	CASSRTSTATNYEQYF	TRBJ2-7	few	NA	TRBV5-6
TGTGCCAGCACCGCTAGCGGGGGATCTCCCGGGGAGCTGTTTTTT	CASTASGGSPGELFF	TRBJ2-2	NA	TRBD2	TRBV25-1
TGTGCCAGCAGTTTGATGACGCCTAGCACAGATACGCAGTATTTT	CASSLMTPSTDTQYF	TRBJ2-3	many	NA	TRBV28
TGTGCCAGCAGCCAAGGTGATAGATACAATGAGCAGTTCTTC	CASSQGDRYNEQFF	TRBJ2-1	NA	NA	TRBV3-1
TGCAGCGTTGAACCCCTGGGGGCTCCCTATGGCTACACCTTC	CSVEPLGAPYGYTF	TRBJ1-2	NA	NA	TRBV29-1
TGCGCCAGCGCACGACAGCTAAACACTGAAGCTTTCTTT	CASARQLNTEAFF	TRBJ1-1	few	NA	TRBV5-1
TGTGCCAGCAGCCAAGAGAGGGAGTCCACCGGGGAGCTGTTTTTT	CASSQERESTGELFF	TRBJ2-2	few	NA	TRBV4-2
TGTGCCAGCGTTAGGACACCTTACAATGAGCAGTTCTTC	CASVRTPYNEQFF	TRBJ2-1	NA	NA	TRBV2
TGCGCCAGCAATGACCCGACTAGGTACGAGCAGTACTTC	CASNDPTRYEQYF	TRBJ2-7	NA	NA	TRBV5-1
TGCAGTGCTAGGGGGAACACTGTCTACGAGCAGTACTTC	CSARGNTVYEQYF	TRBJ2-7	NA	NA	TRBV20-1
TGTGCCAGCAGCCCTGGACGCCAGACCTACGAGCAGTACTTC	CASSPGRQTYEQYF	TRBJ2-7	few	NA	TRBV3-1
TGTGCCAGCCGGGGGGGTAGCGGGGGTGATTACAATGAGCAGTACTTC	CASRGGSGGDYNEQYF	TRBJ2-7	NA	TRBD2	TRBV4-2
TGTGCCAGCAGGAACCCCGGACAGCTGGATGGCTACACCTTC	CASRNPGQLDGYTF	TRBJ1-2	NA	NA	TRBV6-6
TGTGCCAGCAGCCCGGGACTCCCTTCCTACGAGCAGTACTTC	CASSPGLPSYEQYF	TRBJ2-7	NA	NA	TRBV7-9
TGCAGTGCTAGGGCGGGACAGGGTATCAACTACGAGCAGTACTTC	CSARAGQGINYEQYF	TRBJ2-7	NA	TRBD1	TRBV20-1
TGCGCCAGCAGGGAGACTAGCGGGAGTACAGATACGCAGTATTTT	CASRETSGSTDTQYF	TRBJ2-3	NA	TRBD2	TRBV5-1
TGTGCCAGCAGCCGAGGGGGGGCTCCCTCCTATAATTCACCCCTCCACTTT	CASSRGGAPSYNSPLHF	TRBJ1-6	few	NA	TRBV7-8
TGTGCCAGCAGGGGGTACAGGGGGCGCAATGAGCAGTTCTTC	CASRGYRGRNEQFF	TRBJ2-1	NA	TRBD1	TRBV6-2/TRBV6-3
TGTGCCAGCAGTCCCCATAGCGGGGGGGGGACAGATACGCAGTATTTT	CASSPHSGGGTDTQYF	TRBJ2-3	NA	TRBD2	TRBV12-3/TRBV12-4
TGTGCCAGCAGCAAAGAAGGGGCGCGGACAGATACGCAGTATTTT	CASSKEGARTDTQYF	TRBJ2-3	NA	NA	TRBV7-8
TGTGCCACCGAAAACTCCAATGAGAACACTGAAGCTTTCTTT	CATENSNENTEAFF	TRBJ1-1	NA	NA	TRBV10-3
TGTGCCAGCAGCTTGGGGGACAGGGGGCAGTACTTC	CASSLGDRGQYF	TRBJ2-5	NA	TRBD1	TRBV5-4
TGCGCCAGCAGCTTGGTGGCGGGTCACACAGATACGCAGTATTTT	CASSLVAGHTDTQYF	TRBJ2-3	few	NA	TRBV5-1
TGTGCCAGCAGCCAGCGGGACTCCTACAATGAGCAGTTCTTC	CASSQRDSYNEQFF	TRBJ2-1	many	NA	TRBV3-1
TGTGCCAGCAGTCCCGAGTTGGGCAATCAGCCCCAGCATTTT	CASSPELGNQPQHF	TRBJ1-5	NA	NA	TRBV28
TGTGCCAGCAGTTACTCTGGCAGGCAAGATACGCAGTATTTT	CASSYSGRQDTQYF	TRBJ2-3	few	NA	TRBV6-5